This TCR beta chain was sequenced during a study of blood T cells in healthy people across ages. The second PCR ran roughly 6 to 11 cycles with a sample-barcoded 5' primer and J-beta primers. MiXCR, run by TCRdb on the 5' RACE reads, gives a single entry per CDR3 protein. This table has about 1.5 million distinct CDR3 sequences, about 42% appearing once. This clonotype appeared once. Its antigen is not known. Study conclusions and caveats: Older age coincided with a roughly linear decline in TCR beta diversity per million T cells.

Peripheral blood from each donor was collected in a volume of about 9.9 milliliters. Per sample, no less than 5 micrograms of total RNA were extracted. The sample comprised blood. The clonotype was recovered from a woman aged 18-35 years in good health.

In DNA form, the CDR3 reads TGCAGCGCGGGGGAACTTGGTTACGAGCAGTACTTC. Translating it yields CSAGELGYEQYF. This chain joins TRBV29-1 and TRBJ2-7; TRBD2 is a possible D gene (6 bases). The CDR3 sequence is 12 residues long. Trimming took off 7 bases at V and 4 bases at J, with 14 bases between the two ends. CDR1 and CDR2 (germline): SQVTM, ANQGSEA.